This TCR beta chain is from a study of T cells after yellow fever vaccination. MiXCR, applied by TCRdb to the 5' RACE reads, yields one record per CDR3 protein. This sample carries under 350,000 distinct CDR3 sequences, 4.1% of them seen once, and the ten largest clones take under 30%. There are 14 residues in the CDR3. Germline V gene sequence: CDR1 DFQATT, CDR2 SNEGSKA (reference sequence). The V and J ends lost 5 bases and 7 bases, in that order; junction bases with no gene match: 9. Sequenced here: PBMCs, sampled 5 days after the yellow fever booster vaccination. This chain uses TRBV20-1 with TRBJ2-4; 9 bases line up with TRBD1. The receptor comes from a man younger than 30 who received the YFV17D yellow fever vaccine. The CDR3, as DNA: TGCAGTGCTGGCCGGGACAGGGTTTTGAACATTCAGTACTTC. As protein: CSAGRDRVLNIQYF.